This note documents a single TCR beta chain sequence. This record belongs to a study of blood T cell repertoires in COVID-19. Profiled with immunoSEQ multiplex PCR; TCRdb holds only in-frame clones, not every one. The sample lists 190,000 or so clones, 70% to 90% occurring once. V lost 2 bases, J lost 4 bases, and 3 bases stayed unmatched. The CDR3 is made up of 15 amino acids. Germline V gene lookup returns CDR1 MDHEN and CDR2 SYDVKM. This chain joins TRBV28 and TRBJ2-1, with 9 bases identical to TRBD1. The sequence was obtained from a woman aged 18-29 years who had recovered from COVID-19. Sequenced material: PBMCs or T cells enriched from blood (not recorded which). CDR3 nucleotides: TGTGCCAGCAGTTTAACAGGACAGGGGTACAATGAGCAGTTCTTC. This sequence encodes CASSLTGQGYNEQFF.